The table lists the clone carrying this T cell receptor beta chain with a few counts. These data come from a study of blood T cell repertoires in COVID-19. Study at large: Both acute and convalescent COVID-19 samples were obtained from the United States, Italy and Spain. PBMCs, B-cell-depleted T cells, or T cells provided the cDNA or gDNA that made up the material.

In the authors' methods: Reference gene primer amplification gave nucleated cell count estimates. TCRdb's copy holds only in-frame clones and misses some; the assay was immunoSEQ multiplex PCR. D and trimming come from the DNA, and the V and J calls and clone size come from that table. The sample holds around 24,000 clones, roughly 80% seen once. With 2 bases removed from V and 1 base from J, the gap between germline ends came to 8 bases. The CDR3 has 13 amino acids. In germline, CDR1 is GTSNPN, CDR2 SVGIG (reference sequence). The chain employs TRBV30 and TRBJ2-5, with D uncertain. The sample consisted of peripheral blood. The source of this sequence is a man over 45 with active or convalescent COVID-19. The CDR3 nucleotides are TGTGCCTGGAGTCCACTATTCCAAGAGACCCAGTACTTC. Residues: CAWSPLFQETQYF.